Listed below are T cell receptor beta chains from one sample, sequenced in a study of T cell responses to AZD1222 COVID-19 vaccine. The repertoire was sequenced with immunoSEQ multiplex PCR; TCRdb's copy has only in-frame clones and lacks some. The sample carries under 120,000 clones, approximately 90% recorded once. Material: peripheral blood, obtained 28 days after the second AZD1222 dose. Source of these receptors: an adult who received the AZD1222 COVID-19 vaccine. The CDR3 runs from the conserved cysteine through the conserved F or W. Each record gives: D gene, clone size, J gene, V gene, CDR3 protein, CDR3 DNA. D genes are given only for firm matches. Clone size is not always given. Where it is, it says once, few, many or a class for expanded clones.

d_gene: .
abundance: .
j_gene: TRBJ2-3
v_gene: TRBV5-4
CDR3aa: CASSFDGVTDTQYF
CDR3nt: TGTGCCAGCAGCTTCGACGGGGTGACAGATACGCAGTATTTT

d_gene: .
abundance: .
j_gene: TRBJ2-3
v_gene: TRBV5-4
CDR3aa: CASSRSTDTQYF
CDR3nt: TGTGCCAGCAGCCGTAGCACAGATACGCAGTATTTT

d_gene: .
abundance: .
j_gene: TRBJ1-6
v_gene: TRBV3-1/TRBV3-2
CDR3aa: CASSQEMIRNSPLHF
CDR3nt: TGTGCCAGCAGCCAAGAAATGATAAGGAATTCACCCCTCCACTTT

d_gene: .
abundance: once
j_gene: TRBJ1-5
v_gene: TRBV2
CDR3aa: CASSEHEGNQPQHF
CDR3nt: TGTGCCAGCAGTGAACACGAAGGTAATCAGCCCCAGCATTTT

d_gene: TRBD1
abundance: .
j_gene: TRBJ1-1
v_gene: TRBV3-1/TRBV3-2
CDR3aa: CASSLRTGLATEAFF
CDR3nt: TGTGCCAGCAGCCTCCGGACAGGGCTAGCCACTGAAGCTTTCTTT

d_gene: .
abundance: once
j_gene: TRBJ2-7
v_gene: TRBV28
CDR3aa: CASSWSYRVSYEQYF
CDR3nt: TGTGCCAGCAGTTGGAGTTACAGGGTCTCCTACGAGCAGTACTTC

d_gene: .
abundance: .
j_gene: TRBJ1-3
v_gene: TRBV11-2
CDR3aa: CASSLDSPGLVSGNTIYF
CDR3nt: TGTGCCAGCAGCTTAGATTCTCCAGGGTTGGTCTCTGGAAACACCATATATTTT

d_gene: .
abundance: .
j_gene: TRBJ2-5
v_gene: TRBV5-1
CDR3aa: CASSFLEGVGETQYF
CDR3nt: TGCGCCAGCAGCTTCTTAGAGGGAGTGGGAGAGACCCAGTACTTC

d_gene: .
abundance: .
j_gene: TRBJ1-4
v_gene: TRBV7-9
CDR3aa: CASSLARGFYEKLFF
CDR3nt: TGTGCCAGCAGCTTAGCCCGTGGCTTTTATGAAAAACTGTTTTTT

d_gene: .
abundance: .
j_gene: TRBJ1-3
v_gene: TRBV19
CDR3aa: CASTYRGRSGNTIYF
CDR3nt: TGTGCCAGTACCTACCGAGGCCGGTCTGGAAACACCATATATTTT

d_gene: .
abundance: .
j_gene: TRBJ1-6
v_gene: TRBV7-2
CDR3aa: CASSLGRSTGSYNSPLHF
CDR3nt: TGTGCCAGCAGCCTGGGCAGGTCGACCGGGTCCTATAATTCACCCCTCCACTTT

d_gene: TRBD1
abundance: once
j_gene: TRBJ1-2
v_gene: TRBV23-1
CDR3aa: CASSQSSRTGRYGYTF
CDR3nt: TGCGCCAGCAGTCAATCTTCCCGGACAGGGCGGTACGGCTACACCTTC

d_gene: .
abundance: .
j_gene: TRBJ1-2
v_gene: TRBV4-3
CDR3aa: CASSQDEWSGYGYTF
CDR3nt: TGCGCCAGCAGCCAAGATGAGTGGTCGGGCTATGGCTACACCTTC

d_gene: .
abundance: .
j_gene: TRBJ2-3
v_gene: TRBV2
CDR3aa: CASSQGVDTQYF
CDR3nt: TGTGCCAGCAGCCAGGGTGTAGATACGCAGTATTTT

d_gene: TRBD2
abundance: .
j_gene: TRBJ2-7
v_gene: TRBV7-8
CDR3aa: CASSKGTSGSYEQYF
CDR3nt: TGTGCCAGCAGCAAAGGGACTAGCGGTTCCTACGAGCAGTACTTC

d_gene: .
abundance: .
j_gene: TRBJ1-4
v_gene: TRBV1
CDR3aa: CTSSHTGPTNEKLFF
CDR3nt: TGCACCAGCAGCCATACAGGACCAACTAATGAAAAACTGTTTTTT

d_gene: .
abundance: .
j_gene: TRBJ2-7
v_gene: TRBV12-3/TRBV12-4
CDR3aa: CASSHGVTYEQYF
CDR3nt: TGTGCCAGCAGTCACGGGGTAACCTACGAGCAGTACTTC

d_gene: TRBD2
abundance: few
j_gene: TRBJ2-7
v_gene: TRBV6-5
CDR3aa: CASSYGLAGSYEQYF
CDR3nt: TGTGCCAGCAGTTACGGACTAGCGGGCTCCTACGAGCAGTACTTC

d_gene: .
abundance: few
j_gene: TRBJ1-1
v_gene: TRBV3-1/TRBV3-2
CDR3aa: CASSRRGDTEAFF
CDR3nt: TGTGCCAGCAGCCGCCGGGGGGACACTGAAGCTTTCTTT

d_gene: TRBD1
abundance: .
j_gene: TRBJ1-1
v_gene: TRBV3-1/TRBV3-2
CDR3aa: CASSLRDRVTEAFF
CDR3nt: TGTGCCAGCAGCCTCCGGGACAGGGTCACTGAAGCTTTCTTT

d_gene: TRBD1
abundance: .
j_gene: TRBJ2-5
v_gene: TRBV19
CDR3aa: CATRDSLYQETQYF
CDR3nt: TGTGCCACCAGGGACAGTCTGTACCAAGAGACCCAGTACTTC

d_gene: TRBD1
abundance: few
j_gene: TRBJ2-7
v_gene: TRBV7-9
CDR3aa: CASSPVITGTVEQYF
CDR3nt: TGTGCCAGCAGCCCGGTTATTACCGGGACAGTAGAGCAGTACTTC

d_gene: .
abundance: once
j_gene: TRBJ1-2
v_gene: TRBV3-1/TRBV3-2
CDR3aa: CASSQDFSGVSYGYTF
CDR3nt: TGTGCCAGCAGCCAAGATTTTTCAGGAGTGAGCTATGGCTACACCTTC

d_gene: .
abundance: .
j_gene: TRBJ1-4
v_gene: TRBV30
CDR3aa: CAWSVQAVNEKLFF
CDR3nt: TGTGCCTGGAGTGTACAGGCGGTGAATGAAAAACTGTTTTTT

d_gene: .
abundance: .
j_gene: TRBJ2-5
v_gene: TRBV9
CDR3aa: CASSVAGLAETQYF
CDR3nt: TGTGCCAGCAGCGTAGCCGGGCTAGCGGAGACCCAGTACTTC

d_gene: .
abundance: .
j_gene: TRBJ2-2
v_gene: TRBV7-6
CDR3aa: CASSLTTRFTGELFF
CDR3nt: TGTGCCAGCAGCTTAACAACTAGGTTCACCGGGGAGCTGTTTTTT

d_gene: .
abundance: .
j_gene: TRBJ2-4
v_gene: TRBV19
CDR3aa: CASTRDSKNIQYF
CDR3nt: TGTGCCAGTACCCGGGACTCGAAAAACATTCAGTACTTC

d_gene: TRBD2
abundance: .
j_gene: TRBJ2-1
v_gene: TRBV7-2
CDR3aa: CASSLGLAGDEQFF
CDR3nt: TGTGCCAGCAGCCTGGGACTAGCGGGGGATGAGCAGTTCTTC

d_gene: .
abundance: .
j_gene: TRBJ1-6
v_gene: TRBV28
CDR3aa: CASSPLGEPNSPLHF
CDR3nt: TGTGCCAGCAGTCCATTAGGGGAGCCCAATTCACCCCTCCACTTT

d_gene: TRBD1
abundance: once
j_gene: TRBJ2-3
v_gene: TRBV6-4
CDR3aa: CASRPRDRNTDTQYF
CDR3nt: TGTGCCAGCAGACCCCGGGACAGGAACACAGATACGCAGTATTTT

d_gene: .
abundance: .
j_gene: TRBJ2-3
v_gene: TRBV18
CDR3aa: CASSMESGSTDTQYF
CDR3nt: TGTGCCAGCTCGATGGAAAGCGGGAGCACAGATACGCAGTATTTT

d_gene: .
abundance: .
j_gene: TRBJ2-1
v_gene: TRBV9
CDR3aa: CASSVEGGDVDEQFF
CDR3nt: TGTGCCAGCAGCGTAGAAGGTGGGGATGTTGATGAGCAGTTCTTC

d_gene: .
abundance: .
j_gene: TRBJ1-3
v_gene: TRBV7-9
CDR3aa: CASSLQGSGNTIYF
CDR3nt: TGTGCCAGCAGCTTACAGGGCTCTGGAAACACCATATATTTT

d_gene: .
abundance: many
j_gene: TRBJ1-1
v_gene: TRBV4-3
CDR3aa: CASSQDGGRSTEAFF
CDR3nt: TGCGCCAGCAGCCAAGATGGGGGCCGCTCGACTGAAGCTTTCTTT

d_gene: .
abundance: .
j_gene: TRBJ1-1
v_gene: TRBV3-1/TRBV3-2
CDR3aa: CASSQVGRAFF
CDR3nt: TGTGCCAGCAGCCAAGTCGGTAGGGCTTTCTTT

d_gene: TRBD1
abundance: .
j_gene: TRBJ1-1
v_gene: TRBV24-1
CDR3aa: CATSAFLGTARTEAFF
CDR3nt: TGTGCCACCAGTGCTTTCCTCGGGACAGCCCGGACTGAAGCTTTCTTT

d_gene: .
abundance: .
j_gene: TRBJ2-1
v_gene: TRBV21-1
CDR3aa: CASSTGGVLDGPYNEQFF
CDR3nt: TGTGCCAGCAGCACCGGTGGGGTTTTGGACGGGCCATACAATGAGCAGTTCTTC

d_gene: TRBD1
abundance: .
j_gene: TRBJ2-6
v_gene: TRBV11-3
CDR3aa: CASSPGQGRASGANVLTF
CDR3nt: TGTGCCAGCAGCCCGGGACAGGGGCGTGCTTCTGGGGCCAACGTCCTGACTTTC

d_gene: .
abundance: .
j_gene: TRBJ2-2
v_gene: TRBV7-6
CDR3aa: CASSLRQTTGELFF
CDR3nt: TGTGCCAGCAGCTTAAGGCAGACCACCGGGGAGCTGTTTTTT

d_gene: .
abundance: few
j_gene: TRBJ2-4
v_gene: TRBV18
CDR3aa: CASSLNRDSDIQYF
CDR3nt: TGTGCCAGCTCACTAAACCGGGACTCAGACATTCAGTACTTC

d_gene: .
abundance: .
j_gene: TRBJ2-7
v_gene: TRBV24-1
CDR3aa: CATSETGHSYEQYF
CDR3nt: TGTGCCACCAGTGAGACCGGACACTCCTACGAGCAGTACTTC

d_gene: .
abundance: few
j_gene: TRBJ1-6
v_gene: TRBV5-1
CDR3aa: CASSLSGDPPLHF
CDR3nt: TGCGCCAGCAGCTTGTCTGGGGATCCACCCCTCCACTTT

d_gene: .
abundance: .
j_gene: TRBJ2-3
v_gene: TRBV2
CDR3aa: CAGMSPGPSTDTQYF
CDR3nt: TGTGCCGGGATGTCTCCGGGACCTAGCACAGATACGCAGTATTTT

d_gene: TRBD1
abundance: .
j_gene: TRBJ1-3
v_gene: TRBV7-3
CDR3aa: CASSLGRDSSGNTIYF
CDR3nt: TGTGCCAGCAGCTTAGGCCGGGACAGCTCTGGAAACACCATATATTTT

d_gene: TRBD1
abundance: .
j_gene: TRBJ1-1
v_gene: TRBV18
CDR3aa: CASSPLTTGTVLNTEAFF
CDR3nt: TGTGCCAGCTCACCACTCACTACCGGGACAGTCCTGAACACTGAAGCTTTCTTT

d_gene: TRBD2
abundance: .
j_gene: TRBJ2-3
v_gene: TRBV6-5
CDR3aa: CASRGTSPTDTQYF
CDR3nt: TGTGCCAGCAGGGGGACTAGCCCCACAGATACGCAGTATTTT

d_gene: TRBD1
abundance: .
j_gene: TRBJ1-1
v_gene: TRBV27
CDR3aa: CASSLGGGQGNTEAFF
CDR3nt: TGTGCCAGCAGTTTAGGGGGCGGACAGGGGAACACTGAAGCTTTCTTT

d_gene: .
abundance: once
j_gene: TRBJ1-5
v_gene: TRBV27
CDR3aa: CASSSLAIFGNQPQHF
CDR3nt: TGTGCCAGCAGTTCATTGGCCATCTTCGGCAATCAGCCCCAGCATTTT

d_gene: .
abundance: .
j_gene: TRBJ1-5
v_gene: TRBV24-1
CDR3aa: CATRYSNQPQHF
CDR3nt: TGTGCCACCAGGTACAGCAATCAGCCCCAGCATTTT

d_gene: TRBD1
abundance: .
j_gene: TRBJ2-3
v_gene: TRBV4-2
CDR3aa: CASSQDGQGALDTQYF
CDR3nt: TGTGCCAGCAGCCAAGATGGGCAGGGGGCATTAGATACGCAGTATTTT

d_gene: .
abundance: once
j_gene: TRBJ1-5
v_gene: TRBV28
CDR3aa: CASTLGLNQPQHF
CDR3nt: TGTGCCAGCACCCTAGGCCTCAATCAGCCCCAGCATTTT

d_gene: .
abundance: .
j_gene: TRBJ2-6
v_gene: TRBV11-2
CDR3aa: CASSLANGANVLTF
CDR3nt: TGTGCCAGCAGCTTAGCTAATGGGGCCAACGTCCTGACTTTC

d_gene: TRBD2
abundance: .
j_gene: TRBJ2-3
v_gene: TRBV2
CDR3aa: CASRVTSGTDTQYF
CDR3nt: TGTGCCAGCAGGGTGACTAGCGGCACAGATACGCAGTATTTT

d_gene: TRBD2
abundance: .
j_gene: TRBJ2-5
v_gene: TRBV5-4
CDR3aa: CASSRWTSQETQYF
CDR3nt: TGTGCCAGCAGCCGCTGGACTAGCCAAGAGACCCAGTACTTC

d_gene: .
abundance: .
j_gene: TRBJ1-2
v_gene: TRBV5-1
CDR3aa: CASSPSRGNYGYTF
CDR3nt: TGCGCCAGCAGCCCTTCGAGGGGGAACTATGGCTACACCTTC